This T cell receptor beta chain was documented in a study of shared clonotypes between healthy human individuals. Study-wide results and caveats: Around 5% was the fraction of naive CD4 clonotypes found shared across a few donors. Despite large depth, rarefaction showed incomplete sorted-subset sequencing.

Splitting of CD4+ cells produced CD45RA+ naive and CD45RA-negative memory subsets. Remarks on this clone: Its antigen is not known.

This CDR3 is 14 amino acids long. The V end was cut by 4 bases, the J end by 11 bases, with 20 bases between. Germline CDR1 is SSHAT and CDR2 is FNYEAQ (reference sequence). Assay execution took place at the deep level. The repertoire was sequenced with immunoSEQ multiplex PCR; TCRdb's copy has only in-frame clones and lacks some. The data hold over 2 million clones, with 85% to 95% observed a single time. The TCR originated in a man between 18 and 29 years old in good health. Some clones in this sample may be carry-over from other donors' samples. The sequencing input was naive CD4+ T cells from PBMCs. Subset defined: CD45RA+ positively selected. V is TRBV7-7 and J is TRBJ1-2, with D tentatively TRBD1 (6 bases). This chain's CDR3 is CASSSGDRTPSYTF. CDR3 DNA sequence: TGTGCCAGCAGCTCCGGTGACAGGACCCCTTCGTACACCTTC.